This TCR beta chain comes out of a study of T-cell reconstitution after alpha-beta-depleted transplantation in children. V lost 0 bases to trimming and J lost 4 bases, with 12 bases between them. Germline values: CDR1 LGHNA, CDR2 YSLEER. The CDR3 spans 16 residues. Unique molecular identifiers were incorporated into the prepared TCRbeta library. TCRdb reprocessed the PCR reads with MiXCR, giving one entry per CDR3 protein. Of roughly 490,000 distinct CDR3 sequences in the sample, roughly an eighth are singletons; the top ten hold 14%. The origin of this receptor is a female patient aged 2-10 years who had a stem cell transplant for aplastic anemia, so the T cells may come from the graft donor. This rearrangement joins TRBV4-3 to TRBJ2-2, with a tentative D call TRBD1 (6 bases). The material sequenced was PBMCs, mostly from graft donor cells, taken 180 days after TCRalphabeta/CD19-depleted stem cell transplant. CDR3 sequence: CASSQEGTWGTGELFF. The CDR3 nucleotides are TGCGCCAGCAGCCAAGAAGGGACATGGGGCACCGGGGAGCTGTTTTTT.